This T cell receptor (beta chain) was found in a study of Graves' ophthalmopathy and Graves' hyperthyroidism. Trimming shortened V by 10 bases and J by 0 bases, and 10 bases separated the two germline ends. This CDR3 has 12 residues. Germline CDR1 MDHEN, CDR2 SYDVKM. Ophthalmopathy was moderately-to-severely active, CAS at least 3, NOSPECS at least 4, lasting under 3 months. Researchers turned away patients with other autoimmune diseases, uncontrolled infections, pregnancy or lactation. Clinicians made diagnoses from clinical symptoms, serum thyroxine, TRAb, thyroid ultrasound and orbital computed tomography. Amplified TCR beta CDR3 regions were obtained using RNA transcripts as template. The workflow started with a first-round RT-PCR run with HTBI primers and then moved on to a second-round multiplex PCR. TCRdb reprocessed the multiplex PCR reads with MiXCR, giving one entry per CDR3 protein. This sample has roughly 700,000 distinct CDR3 sequences, with approximately 40% found just once.

The sequence came from an adult man with Graves' ophthalmopathy. The chain carries TRBV28 and TRBJ2-7; D unclear. The sequenced sample consisted of peripheral blood. The CDR3 region is CATALLSYEQYF. CDR3 nucleotide sequence: TGTGCCACCGCCCTTCTCTCCTACGAGCAGTACTTC.